This T cell receptor (beta chain) was sequenced in a study of vaccination and CD4 T cells after COVID-19. The table lists this clonotype with a few counts. Its matching antigen is unknown. Indicated treatment: approximately 9-day PBMC culture with coronavirus spike peptide pools or control peptides (ViraFEST assay). Gathered ahead of the COVID-19 pandemic (2011-2018) were the CD4+ T cells of the unexposed donor. IL-2 at 10 IU/ml and peptide pools at about 9.5 ug/ml were added to PBMCs cultured at a few million per well. In germline, CDR1 is MNHEY, CDR2 SMNVEV (reference sequence). Trimming removed 2 bases from V and 0 bases from J, with 17 bases in between. This CDR3 spans 18 amino acids. An Oncomine TCR Beta short-read assay was used to sequence the DNA from cultured CD4+ T cells. From the PCR reads, TCRdb called clonotypes with MiXCR, one entry per CDR3 protein. The sample yields 7,100 or so distinct CDR3 sequences, roughly two fifths seen once.

The gene calls are TRBV27 and TRBJ1-5, with D possibly TRBD1 on 6 matching bases. The source of this sequence is a human donor in good health. Sequenced: CD4+ T cells from blood, cultured in vitro. CDR3 DNA: TGTGCCAGCAGTTTACGCAGGGGATCACAATATAGCAATCAGCCCCAGCATTTT. Its protein product is CASSLRRGSQYSNQPQHF.